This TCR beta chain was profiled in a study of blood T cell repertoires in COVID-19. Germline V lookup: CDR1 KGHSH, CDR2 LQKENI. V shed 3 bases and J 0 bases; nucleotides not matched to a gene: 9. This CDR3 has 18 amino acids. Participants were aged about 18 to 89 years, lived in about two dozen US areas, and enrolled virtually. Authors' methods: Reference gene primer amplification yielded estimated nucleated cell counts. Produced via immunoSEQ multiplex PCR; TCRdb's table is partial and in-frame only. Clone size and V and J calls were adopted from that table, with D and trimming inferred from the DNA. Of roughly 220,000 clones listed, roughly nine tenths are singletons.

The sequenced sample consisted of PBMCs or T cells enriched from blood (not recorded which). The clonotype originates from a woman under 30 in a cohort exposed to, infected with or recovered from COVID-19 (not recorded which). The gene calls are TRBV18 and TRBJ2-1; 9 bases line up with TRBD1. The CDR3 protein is CASSPTTGGWGSYNEQFF. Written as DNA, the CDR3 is TGTGCCAGCTCACCTACGACAGGGGGATGGGGCTCCTACAATGAGCAGTTCTTC.